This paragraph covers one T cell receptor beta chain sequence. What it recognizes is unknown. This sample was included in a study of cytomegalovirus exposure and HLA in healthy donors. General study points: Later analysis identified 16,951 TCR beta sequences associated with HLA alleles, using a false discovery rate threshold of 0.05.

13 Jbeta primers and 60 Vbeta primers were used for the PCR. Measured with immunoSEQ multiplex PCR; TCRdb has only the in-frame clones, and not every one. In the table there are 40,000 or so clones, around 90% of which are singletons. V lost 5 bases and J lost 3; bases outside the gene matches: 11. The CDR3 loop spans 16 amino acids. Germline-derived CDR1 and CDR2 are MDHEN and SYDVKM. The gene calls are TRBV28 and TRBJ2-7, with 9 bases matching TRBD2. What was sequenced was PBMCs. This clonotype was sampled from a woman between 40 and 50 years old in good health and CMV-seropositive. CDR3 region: CASSLSSGVGDYEQYF. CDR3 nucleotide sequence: TGTGCCAGCAGTCTCTCTAGCGGGGTAGGGGACTACGAGCAGTACTTC. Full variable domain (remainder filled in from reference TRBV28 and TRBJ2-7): DVKVTQSSRYLVKRTGEKVFLECVQDMDHENMFWYRQDPGLGLRLIYFSYDVKMKEKGDIPEGYSVSREKKERFSLILESASTNQTSMYLCASSLSSGVGDYEQYFGPGTRLTVT.